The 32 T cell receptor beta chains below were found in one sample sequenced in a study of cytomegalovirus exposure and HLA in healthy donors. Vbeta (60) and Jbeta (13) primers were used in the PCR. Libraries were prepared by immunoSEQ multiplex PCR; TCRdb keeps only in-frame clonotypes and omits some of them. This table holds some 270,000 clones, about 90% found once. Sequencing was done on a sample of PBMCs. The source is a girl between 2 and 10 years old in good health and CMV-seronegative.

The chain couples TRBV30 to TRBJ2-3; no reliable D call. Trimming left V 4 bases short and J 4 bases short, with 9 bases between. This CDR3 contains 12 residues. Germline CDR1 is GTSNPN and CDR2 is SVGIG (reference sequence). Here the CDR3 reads CAWTPYSDTQYF. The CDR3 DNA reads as TGTGCCTGGACCCCGTATTCAGATACGCAGTATTTT.

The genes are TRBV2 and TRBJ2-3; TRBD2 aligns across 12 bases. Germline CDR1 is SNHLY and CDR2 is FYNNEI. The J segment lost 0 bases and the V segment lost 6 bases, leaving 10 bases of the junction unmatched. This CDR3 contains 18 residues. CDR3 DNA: TGTGCCAGCAGGCTTCCTAGCGGGAGGGCCGTGAGCACAGATACGCAGTATTTT. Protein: CASRLPSGRAVSTDTQYF.

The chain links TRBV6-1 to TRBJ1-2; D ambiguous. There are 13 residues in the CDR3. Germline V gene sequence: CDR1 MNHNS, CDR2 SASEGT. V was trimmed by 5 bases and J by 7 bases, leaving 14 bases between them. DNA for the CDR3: TGTGCCAGCAGTATGGAGGATTATGGTGGCTACACCTTC. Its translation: CASSMEDYGGYTF.

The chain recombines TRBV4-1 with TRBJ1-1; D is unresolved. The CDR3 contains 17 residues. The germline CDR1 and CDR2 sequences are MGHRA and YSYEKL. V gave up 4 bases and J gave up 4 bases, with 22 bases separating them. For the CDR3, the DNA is TGCGCCAGCAGCCCCCCCTCTTGTGAAGGTCGGAGCACTGAAGCTTTCTTT. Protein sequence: CASSPPSCEGRSTEAFF.

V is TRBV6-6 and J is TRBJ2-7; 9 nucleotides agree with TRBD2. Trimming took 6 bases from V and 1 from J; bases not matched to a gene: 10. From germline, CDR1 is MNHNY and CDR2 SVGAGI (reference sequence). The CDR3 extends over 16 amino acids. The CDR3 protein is CASSYELAGASYEQYF. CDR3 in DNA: TGTGCCAGCAGCTACGAGTTAGCGGGAGCATCCTACGAGCAGTACTTC.

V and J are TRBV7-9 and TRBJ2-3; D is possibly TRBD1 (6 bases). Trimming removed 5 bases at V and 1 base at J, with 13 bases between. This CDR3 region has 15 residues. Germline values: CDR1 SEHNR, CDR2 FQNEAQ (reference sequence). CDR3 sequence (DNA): TGTGCCAGCAGCCCCCCACAGGGTCGCACAGATACGCAGTATTTT. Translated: CASSPPQGRTDTQYF.

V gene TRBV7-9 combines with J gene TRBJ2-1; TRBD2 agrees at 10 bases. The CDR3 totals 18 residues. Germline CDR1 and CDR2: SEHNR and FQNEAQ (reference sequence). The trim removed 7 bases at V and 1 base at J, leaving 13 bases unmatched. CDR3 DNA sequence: TGTGCCAGCACCCTGGGGCTAGCGGGGGTTACTTCCTACAATGAGCAGTTCTTC. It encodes CASTLGLAGVTSYNEQFF.

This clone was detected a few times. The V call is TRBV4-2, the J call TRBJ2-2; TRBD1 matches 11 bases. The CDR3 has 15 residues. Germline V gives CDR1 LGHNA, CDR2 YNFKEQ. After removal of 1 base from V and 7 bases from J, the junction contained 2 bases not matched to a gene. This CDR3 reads CASSQGTGGNGELFF. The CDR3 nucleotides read TGTGCCAGCAGCCAAGGGACAGGGGGCAACGGGGAGCTGTTTTTT.

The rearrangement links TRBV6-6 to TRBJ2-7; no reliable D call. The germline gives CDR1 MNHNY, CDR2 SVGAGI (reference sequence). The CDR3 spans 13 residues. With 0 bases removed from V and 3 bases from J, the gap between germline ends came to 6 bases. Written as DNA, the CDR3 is TGTGCCAGCAGTTACTCATTAATCTACGAGCAGTACTTC. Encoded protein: CASSYSLIYEQYF.

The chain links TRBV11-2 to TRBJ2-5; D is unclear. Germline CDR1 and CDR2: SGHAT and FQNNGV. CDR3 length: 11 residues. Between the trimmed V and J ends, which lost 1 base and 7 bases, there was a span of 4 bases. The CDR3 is CASSLASTQYF. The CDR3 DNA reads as TGTGCCAGCAGCTTAGCATCGACCCAGTACTTC.

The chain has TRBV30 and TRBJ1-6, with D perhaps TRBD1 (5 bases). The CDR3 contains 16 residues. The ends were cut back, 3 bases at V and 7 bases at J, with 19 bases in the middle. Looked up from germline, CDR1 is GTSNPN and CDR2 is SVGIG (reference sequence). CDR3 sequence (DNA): TGTGCCTGGAGGTATGAACAGGCAACATTGAATTCACCCCTCCACTTT. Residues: CAWRYEQATLNSPLHF.

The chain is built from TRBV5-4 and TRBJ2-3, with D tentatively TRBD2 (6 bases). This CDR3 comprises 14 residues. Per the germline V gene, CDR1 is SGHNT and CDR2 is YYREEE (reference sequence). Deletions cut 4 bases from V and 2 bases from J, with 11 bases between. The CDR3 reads CASSRGGNTDTQYF. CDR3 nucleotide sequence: TGTGCCAGCAGCCGTGGGGGGAACACAGATACGCAGTATTTT.

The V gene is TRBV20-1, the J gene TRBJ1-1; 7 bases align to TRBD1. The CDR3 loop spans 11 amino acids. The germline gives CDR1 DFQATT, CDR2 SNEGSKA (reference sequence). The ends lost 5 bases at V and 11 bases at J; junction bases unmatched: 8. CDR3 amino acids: CSAPPGDSAFF. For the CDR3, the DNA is TGCAGTGCTCCCCCCGGGGACAGTGCTTTCTTT.

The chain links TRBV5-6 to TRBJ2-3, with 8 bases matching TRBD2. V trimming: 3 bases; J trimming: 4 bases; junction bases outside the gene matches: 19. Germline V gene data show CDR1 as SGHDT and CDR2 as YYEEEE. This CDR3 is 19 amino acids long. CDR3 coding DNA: TGTGCCAGCAGCTCGCCCTTCACGACTAGCGCGATACGTCCAGATACGCAGTATTTT. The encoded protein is CASSSPFTTSAIRPDTQYF.

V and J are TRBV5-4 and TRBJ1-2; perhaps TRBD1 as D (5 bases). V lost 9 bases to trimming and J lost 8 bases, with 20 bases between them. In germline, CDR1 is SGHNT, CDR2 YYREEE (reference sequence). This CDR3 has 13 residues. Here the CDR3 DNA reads TGTGCCACCCAATACCCGGGGGGAGAGGGCTACACCTTC. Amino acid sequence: CATQYPGGEGYTF.

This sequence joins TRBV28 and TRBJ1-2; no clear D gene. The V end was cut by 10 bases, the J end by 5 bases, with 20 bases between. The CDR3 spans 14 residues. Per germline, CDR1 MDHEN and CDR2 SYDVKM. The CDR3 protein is CATWPGRSGYGYTF. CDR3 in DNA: TGTGCCACGTGGCCGGGCAGGTCGGGATATGGCTACACCTTC.

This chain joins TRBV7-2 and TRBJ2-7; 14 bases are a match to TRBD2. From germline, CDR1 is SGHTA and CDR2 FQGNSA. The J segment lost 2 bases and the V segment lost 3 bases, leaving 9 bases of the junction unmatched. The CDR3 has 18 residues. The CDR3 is CASSFPGLAGAVTYEQYF. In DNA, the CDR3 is TGTGCCAGCAGCTTTCCGGGACTAGCGGGAGCGGTAACCTACGAGCAGTACTTC.

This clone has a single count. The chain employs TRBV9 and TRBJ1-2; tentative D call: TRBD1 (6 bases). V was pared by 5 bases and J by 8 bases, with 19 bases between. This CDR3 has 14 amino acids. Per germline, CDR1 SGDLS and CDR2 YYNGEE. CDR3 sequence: CASRADSLTRGYTF. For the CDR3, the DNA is TGTGCCAGCAGGGCGGACAGTCTGACGAGGGGCTACACCTTC.

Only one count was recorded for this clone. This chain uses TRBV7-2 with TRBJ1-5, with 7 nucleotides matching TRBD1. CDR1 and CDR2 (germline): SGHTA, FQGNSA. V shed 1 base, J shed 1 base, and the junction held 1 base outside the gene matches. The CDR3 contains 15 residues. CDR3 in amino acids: CASSLDRGSNQPQHF. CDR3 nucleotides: TGTGCCAGCAGCTTAGACAGGGGAAGCAATCAGCCCCAGCATTTT.

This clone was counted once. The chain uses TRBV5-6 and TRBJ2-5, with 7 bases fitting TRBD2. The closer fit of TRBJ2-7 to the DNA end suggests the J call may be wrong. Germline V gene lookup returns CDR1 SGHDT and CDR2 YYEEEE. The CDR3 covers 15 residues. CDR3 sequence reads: CASSLYPGRTYEQYF. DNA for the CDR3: TGTGCCAGCAGCTTATATCCCGGGAGGACCTACGAGCAGTACTTC.

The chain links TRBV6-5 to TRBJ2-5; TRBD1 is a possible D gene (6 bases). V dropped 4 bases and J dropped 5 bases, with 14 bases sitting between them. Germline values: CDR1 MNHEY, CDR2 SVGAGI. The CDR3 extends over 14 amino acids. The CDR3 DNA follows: TGTGCCAGCAGTTCCAGGGGCGGCGGGGAGACCCAGTACTTC. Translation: CASSSRGGGETQYF.

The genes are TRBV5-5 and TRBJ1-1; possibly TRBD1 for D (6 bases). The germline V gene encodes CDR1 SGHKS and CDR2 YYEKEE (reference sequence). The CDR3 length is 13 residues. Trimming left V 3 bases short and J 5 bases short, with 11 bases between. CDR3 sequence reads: CASSYGQFTEAFF. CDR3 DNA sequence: TGTGCCAGCAGCTACGGACAGTTTACTGAAGCTTTCTTT.

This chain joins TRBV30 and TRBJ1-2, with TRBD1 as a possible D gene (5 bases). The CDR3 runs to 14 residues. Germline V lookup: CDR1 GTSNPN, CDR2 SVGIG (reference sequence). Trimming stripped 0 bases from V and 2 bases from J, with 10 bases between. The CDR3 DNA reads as TGTGCCTGGAGTGTCCGGACACCGAACTATGGCTACACCTTC. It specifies CAWSVRTPNYGYTF.

The CDR3 sequence: CASSQDFRPVNPSADEQFF. In nucleotides, the CDR3 is TGCGCCAGCAGCCAAGATTTTAGGCCGGTCAATCCCTCTGCGGATGAGCAGTTCTTC. The chain has TRBV4-1 and TRBJ2-1; D is uncertain. This CDR3 contains 19 residues. Germline CDR1 is MGHRA and CDR2 is YSYEKL. V lost 0 bases to trimming and J lost 8 bases, with 26 bases between them.

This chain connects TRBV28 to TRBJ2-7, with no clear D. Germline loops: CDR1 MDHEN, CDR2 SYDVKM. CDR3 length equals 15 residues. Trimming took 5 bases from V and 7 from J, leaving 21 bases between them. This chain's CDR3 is CASSPPDTVIGEQYF. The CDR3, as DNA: TGTGCCAGCAGTCCGCCAGACACGGTCATAGGAGAGCAGTACTTC.

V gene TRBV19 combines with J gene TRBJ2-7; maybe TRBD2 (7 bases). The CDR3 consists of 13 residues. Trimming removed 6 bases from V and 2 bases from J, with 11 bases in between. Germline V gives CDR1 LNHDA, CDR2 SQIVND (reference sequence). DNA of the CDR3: TGTGCCAGTAGCGGGGGGCCCACCTACGAGCAGTACTTC. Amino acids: CASSGGPTYEQYF.

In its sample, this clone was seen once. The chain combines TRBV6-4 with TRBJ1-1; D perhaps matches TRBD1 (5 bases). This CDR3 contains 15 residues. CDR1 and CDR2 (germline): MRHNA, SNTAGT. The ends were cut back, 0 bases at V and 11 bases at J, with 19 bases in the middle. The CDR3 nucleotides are TGTGCCAGCAGTGACTCCCCAGGGAAAAAAGGAACGGCTTTCTTT. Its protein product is CASSDSPGKKGTAFF.

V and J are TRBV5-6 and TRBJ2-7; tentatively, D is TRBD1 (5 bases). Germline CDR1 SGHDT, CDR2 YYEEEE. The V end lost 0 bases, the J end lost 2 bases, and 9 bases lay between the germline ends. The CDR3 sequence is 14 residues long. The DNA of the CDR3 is TGTGCCAGCAGCTTGGGACAGTCCACCTACGAGCAGTACTTC. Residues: CASSLGQSTYEQYF.

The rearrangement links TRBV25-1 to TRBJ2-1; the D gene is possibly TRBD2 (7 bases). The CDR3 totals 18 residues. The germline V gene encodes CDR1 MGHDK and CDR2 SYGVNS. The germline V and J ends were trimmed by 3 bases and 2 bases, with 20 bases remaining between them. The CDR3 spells CASSDARGGEGAYNEQFF. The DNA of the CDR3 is TGTGCCAGCAGTGACGCCAGGGGTGGGGAGGGGGCCTACAATGAGCAGTTCTTC.

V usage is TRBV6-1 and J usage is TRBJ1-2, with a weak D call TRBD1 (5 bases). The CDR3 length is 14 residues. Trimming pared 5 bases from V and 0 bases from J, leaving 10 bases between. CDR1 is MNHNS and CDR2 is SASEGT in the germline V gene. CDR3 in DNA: TGTGCCAGCAGTCCCGACAGTGCTAACTATGGCTACACCTTC. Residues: CASSPDSANYGYTF.

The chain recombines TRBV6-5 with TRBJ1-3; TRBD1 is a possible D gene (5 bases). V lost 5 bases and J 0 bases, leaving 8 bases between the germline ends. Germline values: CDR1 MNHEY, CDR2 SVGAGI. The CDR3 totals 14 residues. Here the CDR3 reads CASSRGFSGNTIYF. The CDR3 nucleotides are TGTGCCAGCAGTAGGGGATTCTCTGGAAACACCATATATTTT.

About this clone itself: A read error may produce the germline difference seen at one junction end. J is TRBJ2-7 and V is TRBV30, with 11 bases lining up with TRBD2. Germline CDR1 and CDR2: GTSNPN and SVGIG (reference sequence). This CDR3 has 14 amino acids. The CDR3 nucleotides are TGTGCCTGCAGTGGACTAGCGGGCTCCTACGAGCAGTACTTC. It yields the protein CACSGLAGSYEQYF.